This T cell receptor beta chain is from a study of T-cell reconstitution after alpha-beta-depleted transplantation in children. With regard to this clonotype: Its cognate antigen is unknown.

Germline lookup yields CDR1 MGHRA and CDR2 YSYEKL. The ends were cut back, 0 bases at V and 4 bases at J, with 15 bases in the middle. This CDR3 region has 16 residues. Unique molecular identifiers tagged the TCRbeta library. TCRdb re-analysed the PCR reads in MiXCR, keeping a single row per CDR3 protein. The table shows about a million distinct CDR3 sequences, with less than 30% occurring only once. Study conclusions and caveats: The high TCRbeta diversity at day 60 in some patients came from surviving recipient T cells and thymic progenitors. Expanded graft clones numbering several hundred reportedly gave rise to alpha-beta T cells about two months after transplant. T-cell counts and diversity were attributed mostly to newly produced T cells one year after transplant.

The sequence derives from a boy under three years old who had a stem cell transplant for SCID, so the T cells may come from the graft donor. This rearrangement joins TRBV4-1 to TRBJ2-5; possibly TRBD2 for D (7 bases). Sequences were derived from PBMCs, mostly from graft donor cells, sampled 360 days after TCRalphabeta/CD19-depleted stem cell transplant. The CDR3 loop is CASSQDHAGEGETQYF. As DNA, the CDR3 is TGCGCCAGCAGCCAAGATCATGCAGGGGAGGGAGAGACCCAGTACTTC.